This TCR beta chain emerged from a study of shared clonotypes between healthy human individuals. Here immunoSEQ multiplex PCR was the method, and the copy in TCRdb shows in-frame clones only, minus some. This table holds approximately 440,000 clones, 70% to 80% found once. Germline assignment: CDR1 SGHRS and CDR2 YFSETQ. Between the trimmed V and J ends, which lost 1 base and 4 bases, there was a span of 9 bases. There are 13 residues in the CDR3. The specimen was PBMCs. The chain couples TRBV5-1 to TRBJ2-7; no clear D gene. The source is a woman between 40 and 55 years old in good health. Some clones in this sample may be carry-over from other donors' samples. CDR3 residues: CASSLLGKYEQYF. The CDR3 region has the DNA TGCGCCAGCAGCTTGTTGGGGAAGTACGAGCAGTACTTC.